These 31 T cell receptor beta chains were all obtained from the same sample, sequenced in a study of blood T cell repertoires in COVID-19. Sequencing was performed with immunoSEQ multiplex PCR; in TCRdb, only in-frame clones are kept and a portion is missing. The data contain 60,000 or so clones, roughly four fifths of them singletons. The sample comprised peripheral blood. Receptors were obtained from a woman aged 80 or over with acute or convalescent COVID-19.

The chain joins TRBV3-1 (or the pseudogene TRBV3-2) to TRBJ1-3; D unclear. The CDR3 extends over 14 amino acids. V lost 1 base and J 4 bases, leaving 8 bases between the germline ends. Germline CDR1 and CDR2: LGHDT and YNNKEL (reference sequence). The CDR3 spells CASSQGYTGNTIYF. DNA of the CDR3: TGTGCCAGCAGCCAAGGGTACACGGGAAACACCATATATTTT.

J is TRBJ2-5 and V is TRBV5-8; 11 bases match TRBD2. V lost 1 base, J lost 5 bases, and 7 bases stayed unmatched. This CDR3 has 16 residues. Germline V gene data show CDR1 as SGHTS and CDR2 as YDEGEE. This CDR3 is CASSLLLAGVGETQYF. DNA for the CDR3: TGTGCCAGCAGCTTGTTACTAGCGGGAGTCGGTGAGACCCAGTACTTC. Using reference TRBV5-8 and TRBJ2-5 for the parts outside the CDR3, the full variable domain is EAGVTQSPTHLIKTRGQQATLRCSPISGHTSVYWYQQALGLGLQFLLWYDEGEERNRGNFPPRFSGRQFPNYSSELNVNALELEDSALYLCASSLLLAGVGETQYFGPGTRLLVL.

The chain couples TRBV28 to TRBJ1-4; TRBD1 matches at 9 bases. The CDR3 consists of 13 residues. Germline CDR1 MDHEN, CDR2 SYDVKM. Trimming at V came to 6 bases and at J to 6 bases, leaving 2 bases not matched to a gene. CDR3 sequence: CASRTGGYEKLFF. CDR3 DNA: TGTGCCAGCAGGACAGGGGGGTATGAAAAACTGTTTTTT.

This chain links TRBV18 with TRBJ2-1; 11 positions agree with TRBD1. Trimming removed 1 base from V and 8 bases from J; junction bases left unmatched: 10. CDR3 length: 17 residues. The germline gives CDR1 KGHSH, CDR2 LQKENI. The CDR3 bases are TGTGCCAGCTCACCACGAGGGGGGACAGGGGGAACCGATGAGCAGTTCTTC. Translation: CASSPRGGTGGTDEQFF.

The V and J genes are TRBV19 and TRBJ2-1; 12 bases are shared with TRBD2. V lost 4 bases to trimming and J lost 2 bases; unmatched junction nucleotides: 3. Per the germline V gene, CDR1 is LNHDA and CDR2 is SQIVND (reference sequence). This CDR3 comprises 16 residues. CDR3 residues: CASSTTSGRAYNEQFF. The CDR3 bases are TGTGCCAGTAGTACGACTAGCGGGAGAGCCTACAATGAGCAGTTCTTC.

The sample holds many counts of this clone. The chain joins TRBV9 to TRBJ2-7; TRBD1 might be the D (6 bases). The V gene's germline CDR1 is SGDLS and CDR2 YYNGEE. This CDR3 comprises 14 residues. Trimming took 0 bases from V and 2 from J, leaving 9 bases between them. The CDR3 here is CASSVGQATYEQYF. The CDR3 bases are TGTGCCAGCAGCGTAGGACAGGCGACCTACGAGCAGTACTTC.

J is TRBJ1-1 and V is TRBV11-3; D is unclear. V was pared by 5 bases and J by 8 bases, with 12 bases between. The V gene's germline CDR1 is SGHNT and CDR2 YENEEA. The CDR3 runs 12 residues. The DNA of the CDR3 is TGTGCCAGCAGCATCGGTGCGGGGGAAGCTTTCTTT. Its protein product is CASSIGAGEAFF.

The V gene is TRBV12-3 or TRBV12-4, the J gene TRBJ2-1; possibly TRBD1 for D (5 bases). The length of the CDR3 is 13 residues. V dropped 5 bases and J dropped 5 bases, with 10 bases sitting between them. CDR3 in DNA: TGTGCCAGCAGTGACAGTTACCACAATGAGCAGTTCTTC. It codes for CASSDSYHNEQFF.

In its sample, this clone was seen once. The rearrangement joins TRBV24-1 to TRBJ1-2; TRBD1 aligns across 8 bases. CDR1 KGHDR and CDR2 SFDVKD come from the germline V gene. The ends lost 4 bases at V and 8 bases at J; junction bases unmatched: 8. This CDR3 is built from 14 residues. The CDR3 is CATSEDQGAYGYTF. CDR3 sequence (DNA): TGTGCCACCAGTGAAGACCAGGGGGCCTACGGCTACACCTTC.

This chain connects TRBV27 to TRBJ2-3, with 8 bases identical to TRBD1. J gave up 3 bases and V 3 bases, and 8 bases lay outside the gene matches. The CDR3 has 16 residues. The V gene's germline CDR1 is MNHEY and CDR2 SMNVEV (reference sequence). CDR3 region: CASSFLRGRRTDTQYF. The CDR3 DNA follows: TGTGCCAGCAGTTTCCTCAGGGGGCGCCGGACAGATACGCAGTATTTT.

V is TRBV19 and J is TRBJ2-5; D gene uncertain. The CDR3 contains 13 residues. The germline V and J ends were trimmed by 1 base and 4 bases, with 7 bases remaining between them. Germline-derived CDR1 and CDR2 are LNHDA and SQIVND (reference sequence). The CDR3 region has the DNA TGTGCCAGTAGTATAGCCGGGTCAGAGACCCAGTACTTC. Residues: CASSIAGSETQYF.

The V call is TRBV5-1, the J call TRBJ2-7; TRBD1 aligns across 10 bases. Germline V CDR1 and CDR2: SGHRS, YFSETQ. The CDR3 spans 16 residues. Trimming at V came to 0 bases and at J to 3 bases, leaving 6 bases not matched to a gene. In nucleotides, the CDR3 is TGCGCCAGCAGCTTGGTTGGGACAGGGGAACACTACGAGCAGTACTTC. Translation: CASSLVGTGEHYEQYF.

This clone showed up just once. CDR3 bases: TGTGCCAGCAGTTCCCCCCGACAGGGGGAGGCTGGAAACACCATATATTTT. Its translation is CASSSPRQGEAGNTIYF. This chain links TRBV28 with TRBJ1-3, with 9 bases identical to TRBD1. Trimming at V came to 4 bases and at J to 2 bases, leaving 9 bases not matched to a gene. The CDR3 totals 17 residues. Germline CDR1 reads MDHEN; CDR2 reads SYDVKM.

In this sample, this clone turned up once. The CDR3 DNA follows: TGCGCCAGCAGCCAAACCCCGACAGGGCGCAATGAGCAGTTCTTC. It is translated as CASSQTPTGRNEQFF. This chain connects TRBV4-1 to TRBJ2-1; 7 bases are shared with TRBD1. J was trimmed by 6 bases and V by 2 bases; bases with no gene match: 7. The CDR3 has 15 residues. The germline V gene encodes CDR1 MGHRA and CDR2 YSYEKL.

This chain connects TRBV12-5 to TRBJ1-2; no clear D. Deletions cut 1 base from V and 8 bases from J, with 17 bases between. Looked up from germline, CDR1 is LGHNT and CDR2 is FRNRAP. CDR3 length: 15 residues. DNA of the CDR3: TGTGCTAGTGGTTTGGGCCCCACAGCTCCTAAAGGCTACACCTTC. Its protein is CASGLGPTAPKGYTF.

The chain joins TRBV7-9 to TRBJ2-7; no clear D. This CDR3 region has 13 residues. Germline V gives CDR1 SEHNR, CDR2 FQNEAQ (reference sequence). Trimming left V 2 bases short and J 0 bases short, with 5 bases between. The CDR3 spells CASSLSVSYEQYF. In DNA form, the CDR3 reads TGTGCCAGCAGCTTATCAGTCTCCTACGAGCAGTACTTC.

This clone is a singleton in its sample. The V gene is TRBV7-7, the J gene TRBJ1-6, with 11 nucleotides matching TRBD1. The ends lost 6 bases at V and 10 bases at J; junction bases unmatched: 5. CDR1 is SSHAT, CDR2 FNYEAQ, per germline (reference sequence). The CDR3 spans 14 residues. The CDR3 sequence: CASSRDRGNSPLHF. In nucleotides, the CDR3 is TGTGCCAGCAGTCGGGACAGGGGGAACTCACCCCTCCACTTT. The full variable domain, its missing parts supplied by reference TRBV7-7 and TRBJ1-6, is GAGVSQSPRYKVTKRGQDVTLRCDPISSHATLYWYQQALGQGPEFLTYFNYEAQPDKSGLPSDRFSAERPEGSISTLTIQRTEQRDSAMYRCASSRDRGNSPLHFGNGTRLTVT.

The rearrangement links TRBV20-1 to TRBJ2-6; 8 bases are shared with TRBD1. V lost 3 bases, J lost 4 bases, and 17 bases stayed unmatched. The CDR3 covers 19 residues. Germline CDR1 reads DFQATT; CDR2 reads SNEGSKA (reference sequence). Here the CDR3 reads CSASSDERTGWSGANVLTF. The DNA of the CDR3 is TGCAGTGCTAGTTCAGATGAACGGACAGGGTGGTCAGGGGCCAACGTCCTGACTTTC.

This rearrangement joins TRBV11-2 to TRBJ2-3; unclear D gene. V was cut by 5 bases and J by 0 bases, with 15 bases left in between. This CDR3 comprises 16 residues. CDR1 SGHAT and CDR2 FQNNGV come from the germline V gene. DNA for the CDR3: TGTGCCAGCAGCCAACATTCTAGAACTAGCACAGATACGCAGTATTTT. Its protein product is CASSQHSRTSTDTQYF.

The sample holds a few counts of this clone. The rearrangement uses TRBV28 and TRBJ2-2; D is ambiguous. V gave up 7 bases and J gave up 1 base, with 13 bases separating them. This CDR3 is built from 15 residues. Germline V gives CDR1 MDHEN, CDR2 SYDVKM. As DNA, the CDR3 is TGTGCCAGCAAGGAGATCAACGGGAACACCGGGGAGCTGTTTTTT. This translates into CASKEINGNTGELFF.

This clone was seen a few times. The chain has TRBV29-1 and TRBJ1-3, with D uncertain. This CDR3 region has 12 residues. Trimming pared 5 bases from V and 2 bases from J, leaving 7 bases between. CDR1 and CDR2 (germline): SQVTM, ANQGSEA. CDR3: CSVIKTGNTIYF. The CDR3 region has the DNA TGCAGCGTTATTAAAACTGGAAACACCATATATTTT.

The CDR3 is CASSLSGGITGELFF. CDR3 in DNA: TGTGCCAGCAGCTTAAGCGGGGGGATCACCGGGGAGCTGTTTTTT. V gene TRBV7-9 combines with J gene TRBJ2-2, with 9 bases matching TRBD2. The CDR3 length is 15 residues. Germline V gene sequence: CDR1 SEHNR, CDR2 FQNEAQ (reference sequence). J gave up 4 bases and V 2 bases, and 2 bases lay outside the gene matches.

This chain links TRBV2 with TRBJ2-3; D might be TRBD2 (6 bases). The CDR3 sequence is 14 residues long. From germline, CDR1 is SNHLY and CDR2 FYNNEI. V was clipped by 6 bases and J by 8 bases, with 18 bases between them. The CDR3: CASSAGPPPVTQYF. The CDR3 DNA sequence: TGTGCCAGCAGCGCGGGACCGCCTCCAGTTACGCAGTATTTT.

V is TRBV4-3 and J is TRBJ1-3; D remains unclear. Germline V gives CDR1 LGHNA, CDR2 YSLEER. There are 17 residues in the CDR3. The V and J ends lost 1 base and 0 bases respectively, with 13 bases between them. DNA for the CDR3: TGCGCCAGCAGCCAAGTGTACAGCCCCGACTCTGGAAACACCATATATTTT. Encoded protein: CASSQVYSPDSGNTIYF.

The chain uses TRBV19 and TRBJ2-3, with a tentative D call TRBD1 (6 bases). The V and J ends lost 6 bases and 2 bases respectively, with 15 bases between them. The germline V gene encodes CDR1 LNHDA and CDR2 SQIVND (reference sequence). The CDR3 is 15 residues long. Here the CDR3 reads CASRGAGAYTDTQYF. CDR3 bases: TGTGCCAGTAGAGGTGCAGGGGCATACACAGATACGCAGTATTTT.

The V gene is TRBV19, the J gene TRBJ2-3, with 8 bases identical to TRBD2. This CDR3 comprises 15 residues. The J segment lost 3 bases and the V segment lost 7 bases, leaving 9 bases of the junction unmatched. CDR1 and CDR2 (germline): LNHDA, SQIVND (reference sequence). The CDR3 DNA reads as TGTGCCAGTACCCCCGGGGGGGCGCGGACAGATACGCAGTATTTT. Translating it yields CASTPGGARTDTQYF.

The chain combines TRBV5-5 with TRBJ2-2, with D hard to call. This CDR3 spans 13 amino acids. The V and J ends lost 4 bases and 8 bases respectively, with 12 bases between them. Looked up from germline, CDR1 is SGHKS and CDR2 is YYEKEE (reference sequence). The CDR3 DNA reads as TGTGCCAGCAGCAACACACCCGAAGGGGAGCTGTTTTTT. It is translated as CASSNTPEGELFF.

This chain links TRBV19 with TRBJ2-2; 13 bases fit TRBD2. The V and J ends lost 9 bases and 5 bases, in that order; junction bases with no gene match: 15. CDR1 is LNHDA, CDR2 SQIVND, per germline (reference sequence). The CDR3 length is 18 residues. CDR3 in amino acids: CASKPTSGRAGGTGELFF. CDR3 bases: TGTGCCAGCAAACCCACTAGCGGGAGGGCCGGGGGGACCGGGGAGCTGTTTTTT.

This clone showed up just a few times. The rearrangement links TRBV3-1 (or the pseudogene TRBV3-2) to TRBJ2-5, with 9 bases fitting TRBD1. There are 13 residues in the CDR3. J gave up 4 bases and V 8 bases, and 5 bases lay outside the gene matches. Germline CDR1 LGHDT, CDR2 YNNKEL (reference sequence). The CDR3 coding sequence is TGTGCCAGCGGAACAGGGGGCGGAGAGACCCAGTACTTC. It codes for CASGTGGGETQYF.

The chain couples TRBV6-6 to TRBJ2-7, with TRBD2 identical over 16 bases. CDR3 length equals 16 residues. V shed 8 bases and J 0 bases; nucleotides not matched to a gene: 4. Per the germline V gene, CDR1 is MNHNY and CDR2 is SVGAGI (reference sequence). The chain's CDR3 is CASSGLAGGRSYEQYF. CDR3 nucleotide sequence: TGTGCCAGCTCGGGACTAGCGGGAGGGCGCTCCTACGAGCAGTACTTC.

The chain employs TRBV18 and TRBJ2-5; 9 nucleotides align to TRBD1. Trimming at V came to 4 bases and at J to 2 bases, leaving 5 bases not matched to a gene. This CDR3 contains 15 residues. The germline CDR1 and CDR2 sequences are KGHSH and LQKENI. For the CDR3, the DNA is TGTGCCAGCTCACACAGGGGGCCCGCGCAAGAGACCCAGTACTTC. Protein product: CASSHRGPAQETQYF.